This T cell receptor (beta chain) was identified during a study of T-cell reconstitution after alpha-beta-depleted transplantation in children. Study observations and caveats: Reports say that about two months after transplant, the alpha-beta T cells came out of several hundred graft clones that had expanded. Recipient T cells and thymic progenitors that survived were the source of the high TCRbeta diversity seen at day 60 in some patients. It was newly produced T cells that mostly accounted for T-cell counts and diversity one year after transplant.

This clonotype has more than one count but fewer than ten. The antigen remains unidentified. The germline gives CDR1 DFQATT, CDR2 SNEGSKA (reference sequence). The ends were cut back, 1 base at V and 3 bases at J, with 16 bases in the middle. The CDR3 loop spans 15 amino acids. Construction of the TCRbeta library involved unique molecular identifiers. TCRdb processed the PCR reads anew with MiXCR; each CDR3 protein has one entry. The table lists 250,000 to 350,000 distinct CDR3 sequences, about a quarter of them singletons. This rearrangement joins TRBV20-1 to TRBJ2-7, with D perhaps matching TRBD2 (6 bases). The source of this sequence is a male patient between 5 and 17 years old who had a stem cell transplant for acute lymphoblastic leukemia, so the T cells may come from the graft donor. The sample here was PBMCs, mostly from graft donor cells, taken 180 days after TCRalphabeta/CD19-depleted stem cell transplant. CDR3 nucleotides: TGCAGTGCTAGAGTTGGACTACTTACCCGCTACGAGCAGTACTTC. Amino acids: CSARVGLLTRYEQYF.